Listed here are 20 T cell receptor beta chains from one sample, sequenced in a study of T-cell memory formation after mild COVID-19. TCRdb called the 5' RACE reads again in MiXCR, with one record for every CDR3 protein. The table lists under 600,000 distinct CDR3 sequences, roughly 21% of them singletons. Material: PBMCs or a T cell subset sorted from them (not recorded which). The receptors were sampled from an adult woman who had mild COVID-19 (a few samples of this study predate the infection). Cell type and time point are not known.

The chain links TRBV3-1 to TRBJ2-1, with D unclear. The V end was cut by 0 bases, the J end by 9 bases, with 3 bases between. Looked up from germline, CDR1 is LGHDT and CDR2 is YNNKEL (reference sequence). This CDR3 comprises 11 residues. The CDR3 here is CASSQESEQFF. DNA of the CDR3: TGTGCCAGCAGCCAAGAGAGTGAGCAGTTCTTC.

CDR3 loop: CSVVAGAYNEQFF. CDR3 DNA: TGCAGCGTTGTGGCGGGGGCGTACAATGAGCAGTTCTTC. The rearrangement joins TRBV29-1 to TRBJ2-1; possible D gene TRBD2, 7 bases. This CDR3 is 13 amino acids long. Deletions cut 4 bases from V and 4 bases from J, with 11 bases between. The germline gives CDR1 SQVTM, CDR2 ANQGSEA.

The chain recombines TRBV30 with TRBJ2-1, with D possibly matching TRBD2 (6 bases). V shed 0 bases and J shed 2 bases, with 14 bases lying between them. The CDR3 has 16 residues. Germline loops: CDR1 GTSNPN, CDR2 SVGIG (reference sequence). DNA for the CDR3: TGTGCCTGGAGTGTACCCCGGGGGTTCACCTACAATGAGCAGTTCTTC. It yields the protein CAWSVPRGFTYNEQFF.

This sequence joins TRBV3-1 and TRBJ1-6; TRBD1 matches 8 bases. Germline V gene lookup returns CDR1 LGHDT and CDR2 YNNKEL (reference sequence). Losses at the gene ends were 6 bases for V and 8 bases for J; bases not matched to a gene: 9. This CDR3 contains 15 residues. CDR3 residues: CASRPWTGRDSPLHF. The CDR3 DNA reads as TGTGCCAGCAGGCCCTGGACAGGGAGGGATTCACCCCTCCACTTT. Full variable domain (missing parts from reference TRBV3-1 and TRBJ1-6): DTAVSQTPKYLVTQMGNDKSIKCEQNLGHDTMYWYKQDSKKFLKIMFSYNNKELIINETVPNRFSPKSPDKAHLNLHINSLELGDSAVYFCASRPWTGRDSPLHFGNGTRLTVT.

The DNA of the CDR3 is TGTGCCAGCAGCTTCGGGGGTGAAAACATTCAGTACTTC. It encodes CASSFGGENIQYF. The gene calls are TRBV7-8 and TRBJ2-4; D is perhaps TRBD2 (6 bases). Germline CDR1 reads SGHVS; CDR2 reads FQNEAQ. Trimming took off 3 bases at V and 5 bases at J, with 8 bases between the two ends. The CDR3 runs 13 residues.

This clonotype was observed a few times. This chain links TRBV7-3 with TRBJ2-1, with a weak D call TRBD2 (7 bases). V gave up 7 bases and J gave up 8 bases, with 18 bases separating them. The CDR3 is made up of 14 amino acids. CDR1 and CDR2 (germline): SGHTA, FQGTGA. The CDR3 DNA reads TGTGCCAGCACCCAAGGGGGGGAGGGCGATGAGCAGTTCTTC. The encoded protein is CASTQGGEGDEQFF. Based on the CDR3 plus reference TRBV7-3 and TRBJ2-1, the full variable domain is GAGVSQTPSNKVTEKGKYVELRCDPISGHTALYWYRQSLGQGPEFLIYFQGTGAADDSGLPNDRFFAVRPEGSVSTLKIQRTERGDSAVYLCASTQGGEGDEQFFGPGTRLTVL.

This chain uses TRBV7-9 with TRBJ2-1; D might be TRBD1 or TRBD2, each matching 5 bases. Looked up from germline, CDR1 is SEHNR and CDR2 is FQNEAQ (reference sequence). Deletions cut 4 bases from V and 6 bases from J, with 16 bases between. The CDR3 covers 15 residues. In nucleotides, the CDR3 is TGTGCCAGCAGCTCTCTCCCCGGGGACGCCAATGAGCAGTTCTTC. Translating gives CASSSLPGDANEQFF.

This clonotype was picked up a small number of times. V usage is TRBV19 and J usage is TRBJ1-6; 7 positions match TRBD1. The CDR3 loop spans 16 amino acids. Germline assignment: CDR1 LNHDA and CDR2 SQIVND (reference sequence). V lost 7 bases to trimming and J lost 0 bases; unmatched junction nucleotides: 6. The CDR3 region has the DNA TGTGCCAGTACCCGACAGGGTGACTCCTATAATTCACCCCTCCACTTT. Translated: CASTRQGDSYNSPLHF.

Here the CDR3 reads CSVDTGQGSYNEQFF. The CDR3 DNA reads as TGCAGCGTTGATACTGGACAGGGTTCCTACAATGAGCAGTTCTTC. This rearrangement joins TRBV29-1 to TRBJ2-1; 8 nucleotides line up with TRBD1. V lost 3 bases, J lost 1 base, and 5 bases stayed unmatched. The germline V gene has CDR1 SQVTM and CDR2 ANQGSEA. The CDR3 is 15 residues long.

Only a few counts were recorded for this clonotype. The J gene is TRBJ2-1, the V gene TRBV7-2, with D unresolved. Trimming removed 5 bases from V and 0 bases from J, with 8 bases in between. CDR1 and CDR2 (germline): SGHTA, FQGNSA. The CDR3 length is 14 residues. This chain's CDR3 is CASSVTISYNEQFF. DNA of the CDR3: TGTGCCAGCAGCGTAACAATCTCCTACAATGAGCAGTTCTTC.

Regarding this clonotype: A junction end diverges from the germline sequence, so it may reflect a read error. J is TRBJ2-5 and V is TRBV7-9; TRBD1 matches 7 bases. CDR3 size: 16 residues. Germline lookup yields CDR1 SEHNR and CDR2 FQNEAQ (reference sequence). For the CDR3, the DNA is TGTGCCAGCACCCTAGGCAGCGAGGGGGCGCAGGGGACCAAGTACTTC. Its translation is CASTLGSEGAQGTKYF.

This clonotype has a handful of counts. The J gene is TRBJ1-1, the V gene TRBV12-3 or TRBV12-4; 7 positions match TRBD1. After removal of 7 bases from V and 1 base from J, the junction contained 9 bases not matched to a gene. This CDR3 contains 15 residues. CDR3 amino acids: CASTFRGGTNTEAFF. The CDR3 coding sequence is TGTGCCAGCACTTTCAGGGGGGGCACGAACACTGAAGCTTTCTTT.

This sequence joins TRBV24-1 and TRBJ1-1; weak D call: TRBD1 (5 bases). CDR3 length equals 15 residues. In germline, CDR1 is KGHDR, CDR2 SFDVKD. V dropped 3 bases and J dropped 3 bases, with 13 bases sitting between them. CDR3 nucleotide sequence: TGTGCCACCAGTGATCCCCTTAGGGGCTACACTGAAGCTTTCTTT. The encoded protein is CATSDPLRGYTEAFF.

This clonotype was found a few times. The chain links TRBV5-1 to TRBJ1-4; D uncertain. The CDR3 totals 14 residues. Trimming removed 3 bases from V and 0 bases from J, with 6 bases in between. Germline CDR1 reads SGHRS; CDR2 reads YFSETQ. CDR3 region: CASSWTATNEKLFF. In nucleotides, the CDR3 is TGCGCCAGCAGCTGGACGGCAACTAATGAAAAACTGTTTTTT.

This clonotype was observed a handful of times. The CDR3 DNA follows: TGCGCCAGCAGTCGGGGACAGAAAGAAGCTTTCTTT. It yields the protein CASSRGQKEAFF. The chain joins TRBV10-2 to TRBJ1-1, with 7 bases aligning to TRBD1. Looked up from germline, CDR1 is WSHSY and CDR2 is SAAADI. V lost 5 bases and J lost 8; bases outside the gene matches: 5. CDR3 length: 12 residues.

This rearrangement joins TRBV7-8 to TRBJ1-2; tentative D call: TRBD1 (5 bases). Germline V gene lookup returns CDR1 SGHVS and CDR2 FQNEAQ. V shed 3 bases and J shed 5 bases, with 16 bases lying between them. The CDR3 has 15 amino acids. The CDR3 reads CASSFVRDGGYGYTF. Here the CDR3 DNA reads TGTGCCAGCAGCTTCGTGCGGGACGGGGGTTATGGCTACACCTTC. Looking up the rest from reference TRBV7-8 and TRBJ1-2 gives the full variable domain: GAGVSQSPRYKVAKRGQDVALRCDPISGHVSLFWYQQALGQGPEFLTYFQNEAQLDKSGLPSDRFFAERPEGSVSTLKIQRTQQEDSAVYLCASSFVRDGGYGYTFGSGTRLTVV.

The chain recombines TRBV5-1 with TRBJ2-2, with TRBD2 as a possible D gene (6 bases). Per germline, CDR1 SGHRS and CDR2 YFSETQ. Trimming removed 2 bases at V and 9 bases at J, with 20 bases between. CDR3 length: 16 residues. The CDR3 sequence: CASSFRVRQEGRELFF. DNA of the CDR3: TGCGCCAGCAGCTTTAGGGTTCGGCAGGAGGGACGGGAGCTGTTTTTT.

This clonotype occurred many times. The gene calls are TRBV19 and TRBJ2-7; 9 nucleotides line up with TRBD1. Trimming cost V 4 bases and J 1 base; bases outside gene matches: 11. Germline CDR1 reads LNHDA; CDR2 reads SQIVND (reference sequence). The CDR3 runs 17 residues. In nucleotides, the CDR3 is TGTGCCAGTAGTACACGCGCGGGACAGGGAAATTCCTACGAGCAGTACTTC. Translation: CASSTRAGQGNSYEQYF.

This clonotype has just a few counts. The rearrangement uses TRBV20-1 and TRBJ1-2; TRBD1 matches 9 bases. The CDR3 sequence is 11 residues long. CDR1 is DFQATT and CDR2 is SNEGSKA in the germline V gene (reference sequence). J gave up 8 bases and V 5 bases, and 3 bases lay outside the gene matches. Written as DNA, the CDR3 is TGCAGTGCTTACACAGGGGGCGGCTACACCTTC. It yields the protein CSAYTGGGYTF.

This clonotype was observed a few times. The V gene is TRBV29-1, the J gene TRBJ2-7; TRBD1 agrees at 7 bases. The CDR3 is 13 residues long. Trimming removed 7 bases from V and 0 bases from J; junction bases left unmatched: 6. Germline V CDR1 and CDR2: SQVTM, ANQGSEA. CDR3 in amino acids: CSGARQGSYEQYF. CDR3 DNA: TGCAGCGGTGCTAGACAGGGCTCCTACGAGCAGTACTTC.